This T cell receptor beta chain was documented in a study of shared clonotypes between healthy human individuals (TCRdb year 2020). Regarding the complete study: The cohort comprised a couple of women and a few men aged 18 to 49 years. Leukapheresis yielded between about 0.8 and 9.5 billion PBMCs per donor. The study deeply sequenced blood TCR repertoires of five healthy adults to estimate repertoire size and the extent of clonotype sharing between individuals. For each donor, three plates each were used for CD4 naive and CD4 memory, two plates were used for CD8 naive, and one plate was used for CD8 memory. To increase sequencing depth and limit assay-specific biases, TCR repertoire library preparation and sequencing were carried out by different laboratories using diverse techniques.

What the study reported, not specific to this receptor: Sampling was restricted to blood, and TCR repertoires in tissues likely differ from the TCR repertoires found in blood. Roughly 5% of naive CD4, 3.5% of naive CD8, around 2.3% of memory CD4, and around 0.42% of memory CD8 clonotypes were shared across a few donors. The small number of donors limited the genetic and exposure-history diversity represented. Compared with non-shared clonotypes, the clonotypes found in all four sorted-subset donors had higher generation probabilities. Naive subsets generally had larger estimated clonotype richness than memory subsets did. Based on pairwise subsampling, the degree of clonotype sharing among donors was expected to be affected by sequencing depth. Rarefaction of sorted-subset datasets indicated incomplete sequencing despite the large sequencing depth.

Using the deep immunoSEQ assay, TCR CDR3 regions were amplified from genomic DNA by multiplex PCR. Genomic DNA extracted from each cell subset was distributed evenly over all wells of several immunoSEQ 96-well plates, and each plate served as one replicate. Each replicate PCR for sorted subsets received around 200 ng genomic DNA, equal to tens of thousands of T cell genomes. Purified libraries were measured with a Qubit 3.0 fluorometer, size-checked on a Bioanalyzer 2100, and measured again with the KAPA Library Quantification kit. Each immunoSEQ 96-well plate was sequenced on its own single-read 150-cycle Illumina NextSeq 550 flow cell. The published analysis was carried out like this. Because the immunoSEQ output held only junctional sequences and lacked quality scores, the filtering could not match the filtering applied to full-length reads. To assign V/J genes and CDR3, sequences were annotated against IMGT germline references using PyIR, a Python wrapper for IgBLAST v1.9. Reads with weak V/J assignments (E-value above 1e-6), missing CDR3, stop codons, out-of-frame junctions, or ambiguous translated residues were removed. V3J clonotypes were defined by identical inferred V gene, J gene, and CDR3 amino acid sequence. Percentage overlap between repertoires was computed as shared unique clonotypes divided by the size of the smaller repertoire. Three approaches were used to assess repertoire richness: RTK rarefaction, the Chao1 estimator, and Recon v2.1 estimates of unobserved clonotypes. OLGA was used to compute generation probabilities for all TCRbeta clonotypes that the gDNA method yielded from a few donors. TCRdb's version of the immuneACCESS table is confined to in-frame rearrangements and falls short of the full clone set. An unresolved V gene accounts for under half of the shortfall where checked; the remainder is of unknown origin. The DNA gave D and trimming, while V, J and clone size come from that table. Across this sample there are some 1 million clones, with roughly 70% seen only once. Nearly 1.5% of the sample goes to the ten largest clones.

Comments on this clone: What antigen it recognizes has not been identified. Base-call qualities are not available, and no considerably larger clone is one nucleotide away. This CDR3 is also generated by other DNA sequences in the sample.

The donors were healthy, HIV-negative adults with no recently reported acute infections or vaccinations. Every donor was a Caucasian adult living in Nashville, Tennessee, USA. CD4+ T cells were enriched by magnetic negative selection, after which naive cells were positively selected on CD45RA and the negative fraction was taken as the memory subset. Blood was obtained by leukapheresis, after which PBMCs were separated by Ficoll-Histopaque density gradient centrifugation and cryopreserved in liquid nitrogen vapor phase. Purity and quantity of every magnetically sorted T cell population were checked by analytical flow cytometry. Each sorted fraction had its genomic DNA isolated and then quantified by UV absorbance on a Nanodrop 2000c. V loses 0 bases at its end and J loses 2 bases; junction bases beyond the gene matches: 2. Reading from cysteine to phenylalanine, the CDR3 counts 14 amino acids. Only the CDR3 portion is preserved as DNA: 42 bases, with reading frame beginning at the first base. CDR1 is given as SGHRS and CDR2 as YFSETQ, both from the germline V gene.

The clonotype originates from a man aged 18 to 35 in good health. Here the chain combines TRBV5-1 and TRBJ2-7; 7 nucleotides in the junction match TRBD1. Sequenced sample: memory CD4+ T cells sorted from blood. The cell subset or site label of this sample denotes: CD45RA-negative fraction. The DNA sequence is as follows: TGCGCCAGCAGCTTGGGACAGGGCCCCTACGAGCAGTACTTC. It translates to CASSLGQGPYEQYF.